Listed here are 12 T cell receptor beta chains from one sample, sequenced in a study of blood T cell repertoires in COVID-19. Clones were sequenced by immunoSEQ multiplex PCR, and TCRdb holds only the in-frame ones, with some missing. This table holds about 400,000 clones, approximately 88% found once. Sequenced: PBMCs or T cells enriched from blood (not recorded which). The receptors were sampled from a woman between 40 and 55 years old with acute COVID-19.

The sample holds one count of this clone. The chain combines TRBV27 with TRBJ1-5; D is unclear. The CDR3 loop spans 14 amino acids. Trimming cost V 1 base and J 4 bases, with 8 bases left between them. Germline V gene sequence: CDR1 MNHEY, CDR2 SMNVEV (reference sequence). The CDR3 loop reads CASSLYRENQPQHF. CDR3 DNA sequence: TGTGCCAGCAGTTTATATAGGGAGAATCAGCCCCAGCATTTT.

The chain uses TRBV2 and TRBJ1-6, with TRBD1 matching over 11 bases. This CDR3 spans 15 amino acids. Germline CDR1 reads SNHLY; CDR2 reads FYNNEI. J lost 9 bases, V lost 7 bases, and 8 bases had no gene match. This chain's CDR3 is CASTRTGGQSSPLHF. CDR3 coding DNA: TGTGCCAGCACTAGGACAGGGGGCCAAAGTTCACCCCTCCACTTT.

This clone was detected once. Different DNA sequences within this sample yield the same CDR3. The chain uses TRBV4-1 and TRBJ1-1; weak D call: TRBD1 (5 bases). The V end was cut by 1 base, the J end by 1 base, with 10 bases between. There are 15 residues in the CDR3. Germline loops: CDR1 MGHRA, CDR2 YSYEKL. The chain's CDR3 is CASSQVRQKNTEAFF. The DNA for the CDR3 is TGCGCCAGCAGCCAAGTTCGACAGAAGAACACTGAAGCTTTCTTT.

The genes are TRBV2 and TRBJ1-2, with 10 bases that match TRBD1. V dropped 8 bases and J dropped 1; count of bases not matched to a gene: 7. The CDR3 runs 15 residues. Germline assignment: CDR1 SNHLY and CDR2 FYNNEI. The CDR3 bases are TGTGCCAGCGGCGGTGGGACAGGGGTTAACTATGGCTACACCTTC. Residues: CASGGGTGVNYGYTF.

This clone has just a few counts. This chain links TRBV27 with TRBJ1-1; D not resolved. V lost 3 bases to trimming and J lost 0 bases, with 11 bases between them. The CDR3 totals 15 residues. CDR1 MNHEY and CDR2 SMNVEV come from the germline V gene (reference sequence). The chain's CDR3 is CASSFTAYMNTEAFF. The CDR3 DNA sequence: TGTGCCAGCAGTTTCACAGCATACATGAACACTGAAGCTTTCTTT.

The chain combines TRBV19 with TRBJ1-5, with 9 bases matching TRBD1. Germline CDR1 LNHDA, CDR2 SQIVND (reference sequence). The ends lost 6 bases at V and 6 bases at J; junction bases unmatched: 6. This CDR3 comprises 14 residues. The CDR3 sequence is CASRGQGGGQPQHF. The CDR3 nucleotides read TGTGCCAGTAGGGGACAGGGAGGAGGTCAGCCCCAGCATTTT.

CDR3 bases: TGTGCCAGTAGTCCCCGGACAGGGAACCCCTACGAGCAGTACTTC. Its protein is CASSPRTGNPYEQYF. The chain has TRBV19 and TRBJ2-7, with 8 bases that match TRBD1. J was trimmed by 2 bases and V by 5 bases; bases with no gene match: 8. The CDR3 totals 15 residues. CDR1 and CDR2 from the germline V gene are LNHDA and SQIVND (reference sequence). Full variable domain (missing parts from reference TRBV19 and TRBJ2-7): DGGITQSPKYLFRKEGQNVTLSCEQNLNHDAMYWYRQDPGQGLRLIYYSQIVNDFQKGDIAEGYSVSREKKESFPLTVTSAQKNPTAFYLCASSPRTGNPYEQYFGPGTRLTVT.

The rearrangement uses TRBV13 and TRBJ1-1; D not certain. CDR3 length: 14 amino acids. V dropped 4 bases and J dropped 1 base, with 10 bases sitting between them. From germline, CDR1 is PRHDT and CDR2 FYEKMQ (reference sequence). The CDR3 region has the DNA TGTGCCAGCAGCTGGCGGGCTAAGAACACTGAAGCTTTCTTT. Amino acid sequence: CASSWRAKNTEAFF.

The chain recombines TRBV5-1 with TRBJ2-2; the match to TRBD1 covers 8 bases. The CDR3 has 16 amino acids. After removal of 4 bases from V and 0 bases from J, the junction contained 5 bases not matched to a gene. Germline V gene data show CDR1 as SGHRS and CDR2 as YFSETQ. The chain's CDR3 is CASSGGQGTNTGELFF. The CDR3 coding sequence is TGCGCCAGCAGCGGAGGACAGGGAACGAACACCGGGGAGCTGTTTTTT.

This chain links TRBV20-1 with TRBJ2-1, with 14 nucleotides matching TRBD2. Losses at the gene ends were 3 bases for V and 7 bases for J; bases not matched to a gene: 5. Germline values: CDR1 DFQATT, CDR2 SNEGSKA (reference sequence). The CDR3 is 15 amino acids. DNA for the CDR3: TGCAGTGCTAGTTCCGGGACTAGCGGGGGAAATGAGCAGTTCTTC. Translation gives CSASSGTSGGNEQFF.

The chain recombines TRBV7-2 with TRBJ1-2, with 8 bases aligning to TRBD1. Germline V CDR1 and CDR2: SGHTA, FQGNSA. This CDR3 region has 14 residues. V dropped 1 base and J dropped 8; count of bases not matched to a gene: 6. CDR3 bases: TGTGCCAGCAGCTTAGACCAGGGGGCGCGGGGCTACACCTTC. Protein: CASSLDQGARGYTF.

This chain uses TRBV10-3 with TRBJ1-1; perhaps TRBD1 as D (5 bases). V was cut by 8 bases and J by 5 bases, with 9 bases left in between. CDR1 is ENHRY, CDR2 SYGVKD, per germline. The CDR3 loop spans 11 amino acids. The CDR3 reads CAIWEGTEAFF. For the CDR3, the DNA is TGTGCCATCTGGGAGGGGACTGAAGCTTTCTTT.